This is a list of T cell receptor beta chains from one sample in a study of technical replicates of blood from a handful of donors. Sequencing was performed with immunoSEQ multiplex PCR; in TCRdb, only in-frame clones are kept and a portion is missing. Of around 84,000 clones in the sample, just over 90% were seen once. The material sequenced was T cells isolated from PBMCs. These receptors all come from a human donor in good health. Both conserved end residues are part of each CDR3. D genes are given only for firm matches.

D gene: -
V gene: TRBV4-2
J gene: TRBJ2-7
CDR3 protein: CASSQDMWPSVGEQYF
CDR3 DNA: TGTGCCAGCAGCCAAGATATGTGGCCTAGCGTGGGCGAGCAGTACTTC

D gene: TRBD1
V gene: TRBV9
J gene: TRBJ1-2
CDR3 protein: CASSGYDRGERHGYGYTF
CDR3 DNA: TGTGCCAGCAGCGGATACGACAGGGGCGAACGGCACGGCTATGGCTACACCTTC

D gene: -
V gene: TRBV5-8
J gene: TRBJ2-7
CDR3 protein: CASSLGRRAYEQYF
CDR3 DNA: TGTGCCAGCAGCTTGGGAAGGCGGGCCTACGAGCAGTACTTC

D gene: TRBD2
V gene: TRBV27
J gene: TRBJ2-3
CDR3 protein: CASSSWGGRAKDTQYF
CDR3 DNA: TGTGCCAGCAGTTCATGGGGCGGGAGGGCCAAGGATACGCAGTATTTT

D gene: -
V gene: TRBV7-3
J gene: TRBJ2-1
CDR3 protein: CASSLNRAGVDEQFF
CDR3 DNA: TGTGCCAGCAGCTTAAACAGGGCCGGGGTTGATGAGCAGTTCTTC

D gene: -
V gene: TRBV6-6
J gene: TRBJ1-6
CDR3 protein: CASSRGYNSPLHF
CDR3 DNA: TGTGCCAGCAGTAGGGGCTATAATTCACCCCTCCACTTT

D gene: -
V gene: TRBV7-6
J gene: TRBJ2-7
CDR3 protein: CASSSGDEQYF
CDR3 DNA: TGTGCCAGCAGCTCAGGGGACGAGCAGTACTTC

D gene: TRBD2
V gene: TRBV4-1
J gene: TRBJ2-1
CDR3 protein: CASSQPKLGSGFTDEQFF
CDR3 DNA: TGCGCCAGCAGCCAACCCAAACTGGGTAGCGGGTTTACTGATGAGCAGTTCTTC

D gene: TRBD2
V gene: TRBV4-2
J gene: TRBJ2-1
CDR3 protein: CASSQEPGLAGGINEQFF
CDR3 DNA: TGTGCCAGCAGCCAAGAGCCCGGACTAGCGGGAGGGATCAATGAGCAGTTCTTC

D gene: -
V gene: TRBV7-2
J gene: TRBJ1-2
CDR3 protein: CASSLPPRNNYGYTF
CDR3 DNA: TGTGCCAGCAGCTTACCCCCCAGGAATAACTATGGCTACACCTTC

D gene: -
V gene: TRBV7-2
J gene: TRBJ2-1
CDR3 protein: CASSVTRSNEQFF
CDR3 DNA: TGTGCCAGCAGCGTGACTAGAAGCAATGAGCAGTTCTTC

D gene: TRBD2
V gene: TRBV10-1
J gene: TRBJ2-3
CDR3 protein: CASSESGMGTDTQYF
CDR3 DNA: TGCGCCAGCAGTGAGAGCGGGATGGGCACAGATACGCAGTATTTT

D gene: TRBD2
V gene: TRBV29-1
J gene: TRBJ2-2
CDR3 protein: CSVEVGGGRGTGELFF
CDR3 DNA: TGCAGCGTTGAAGTCGGCGGCGGGAGGGGAACCGGGGAGCTGTTTTTT

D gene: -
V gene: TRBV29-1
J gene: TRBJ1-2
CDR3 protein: CSVVSDRNYGYTF
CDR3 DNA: TGCAGCGTTGTTTCGGACAGAAATTATGGCTACACCTTC

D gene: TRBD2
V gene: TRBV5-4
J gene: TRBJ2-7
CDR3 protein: CASSLGGTSGLYEQYF
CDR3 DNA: TGTGCCAGCAGCTTGGGGGGGACTAGCGGTTTGTACGAGCAGTACTTC

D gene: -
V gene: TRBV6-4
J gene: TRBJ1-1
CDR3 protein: CASSELFPGEAFF
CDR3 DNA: TGTGCCAGCAGTGAGCTTTTTCCAGGGGAAGCTTTCTTT

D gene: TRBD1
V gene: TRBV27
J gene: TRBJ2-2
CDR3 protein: CASSSVHGTVNTGELFF
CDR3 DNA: TGTGCCAGCAGTTCTGTCCACGGGACAGTAAACACCGGGGAGCTGTTTTTT

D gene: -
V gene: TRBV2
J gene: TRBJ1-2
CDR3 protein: CASSTRGGRDGYTF
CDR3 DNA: TGTGCCAGCAGCACGAGGGGGGGGCGCGATGGCTACACCTTC

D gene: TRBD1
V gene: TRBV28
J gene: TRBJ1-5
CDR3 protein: CASRTTGGAGQPQHF
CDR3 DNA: TGTGCCAGCAGAACGACAGGGGGCGCCGGACAGCCCCAGCATTTT

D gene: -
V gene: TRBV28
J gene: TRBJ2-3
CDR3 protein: CASSLLEVGADTQYF
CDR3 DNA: TGTGCCAGCAGTTTATTAGAGGTTGGCGCAGATACGCAGTATTTT

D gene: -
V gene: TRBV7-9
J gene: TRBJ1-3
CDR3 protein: CASSLAVAGNTIYF
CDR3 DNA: TGTGCCAGCAGCTTAGCAGTAGCCGGAAACACCATATATTTT

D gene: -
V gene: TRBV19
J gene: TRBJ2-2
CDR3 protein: CASSSLWGLLGSSNTGELFF
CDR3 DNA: TGTGCCAGTAGTAGTTTATGGGGGCTTTTGGGCTCCAGTAACACCGGGGAGCTGTTTTTT

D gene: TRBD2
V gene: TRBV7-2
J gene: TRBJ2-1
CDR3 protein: CASSLAASGSSDISYNEQFF
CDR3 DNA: TGTGCCAGCAGCTTAGCGGCTAGCGGGAGTAGTGATATATCCTACAATGAGCAGTTCTTC

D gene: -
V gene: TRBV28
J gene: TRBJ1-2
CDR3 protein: CASSTTGTRVQGYTF
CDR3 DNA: TGTGCCAGCAGCACTACCGGGACAAGAGTGCAAGGCTACACCTTC

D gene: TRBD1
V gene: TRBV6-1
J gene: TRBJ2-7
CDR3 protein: CASTKGQGVPYEQYF
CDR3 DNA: TGTGCCAGCACTAAAGGACAGGGAGTACCCTACGAGCAGTACTTC